This T cell receptor beta chain was found in a study of cytomegalovirus exposure and HLA in healthy donors. Findings of the study overall: One cluster of highly shared sequence variants probably arose as a sequencing artifact.

PCR primers comprised 60 Vbeta and 13 Jbeta primers. In the original analysis: Unique TCR beta chains numbered about 79 million in a later analysis, with roughly 10 million shared. Using immunoSEQ multiplex PCR, the repertoire was profiled, and TCRdb retains in-frame clones only, with some absent. V and J calls and clone size follow that table, whereas D and trimming were derived from the DNA. The sample includes about 190,000 clones, about 81% of them seen just once. This clone was detected only a few times. Its cognate antigen is unknown. V lost 5 bases and J lost 6, with 5 bases in between. The CDR3 totals 12 residues. Looked up from germline, CDR1 is SGHAT and CDR2 is FQNNGV.

V gene TRBV11-2 combines with J gene TRBJ1-6, with D hard to call. This TCR came from a woman aged 18-29 years in good health and CMV-seropositive. Material: PBMCs. In DNA, the CDR3 is TGTGCCAGCAGCCCCGTTAATTCACCCCTCCACTTT. As protein: CASSPVNSPLHF.